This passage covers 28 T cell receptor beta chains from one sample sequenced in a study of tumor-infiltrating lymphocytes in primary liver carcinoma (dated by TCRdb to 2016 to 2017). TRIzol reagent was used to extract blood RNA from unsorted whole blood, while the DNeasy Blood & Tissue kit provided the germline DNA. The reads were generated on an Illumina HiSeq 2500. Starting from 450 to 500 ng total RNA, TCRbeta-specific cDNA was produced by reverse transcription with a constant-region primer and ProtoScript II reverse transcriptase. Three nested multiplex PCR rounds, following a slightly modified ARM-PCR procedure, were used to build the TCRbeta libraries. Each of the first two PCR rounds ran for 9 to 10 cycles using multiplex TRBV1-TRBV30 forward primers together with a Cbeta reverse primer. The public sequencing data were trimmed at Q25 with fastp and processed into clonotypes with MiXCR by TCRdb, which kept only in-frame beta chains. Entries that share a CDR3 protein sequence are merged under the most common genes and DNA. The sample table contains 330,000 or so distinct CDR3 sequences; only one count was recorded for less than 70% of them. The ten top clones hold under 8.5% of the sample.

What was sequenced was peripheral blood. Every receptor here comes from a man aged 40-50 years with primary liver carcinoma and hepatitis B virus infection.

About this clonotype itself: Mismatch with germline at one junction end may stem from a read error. CDR3 DNA sequence: TGTGCCAGCAGCCAGAACGAAAGGACAGATTTT. This translates into CASSQNERTDF. This chain uses TRBV5-4 with TRBJ2-3, with a tentative D call TRBD1 (6 bases). Germline CDR1 SGHNT, CDR2 YYREEE (reference sequence). This CDR3 has 11 residues.

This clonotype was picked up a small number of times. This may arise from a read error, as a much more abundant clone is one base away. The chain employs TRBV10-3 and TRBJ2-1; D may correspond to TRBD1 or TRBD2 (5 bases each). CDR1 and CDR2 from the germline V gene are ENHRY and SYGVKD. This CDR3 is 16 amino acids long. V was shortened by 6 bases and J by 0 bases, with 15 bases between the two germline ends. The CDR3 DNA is TGTGCCATCAGCCCCCAGGGAGCGGACTCCTACAATGAGCAGTTCTTC. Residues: CAISPQGADSYNEQFF.

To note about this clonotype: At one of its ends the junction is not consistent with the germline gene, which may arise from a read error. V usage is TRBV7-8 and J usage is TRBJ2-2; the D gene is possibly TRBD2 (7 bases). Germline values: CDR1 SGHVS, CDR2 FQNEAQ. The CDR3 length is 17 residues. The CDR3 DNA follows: TGTCCCAGCAGTCGACAACAGGGAGGGGGTTTCACCGGGGAGCTGTTTTTT. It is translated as CPSSRQQGGGFTGELFF.

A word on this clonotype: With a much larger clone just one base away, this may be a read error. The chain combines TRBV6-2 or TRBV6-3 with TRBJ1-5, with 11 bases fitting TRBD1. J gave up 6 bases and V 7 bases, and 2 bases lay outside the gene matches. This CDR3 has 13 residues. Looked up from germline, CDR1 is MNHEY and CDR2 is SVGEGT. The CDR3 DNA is TGTGCCAGCAAGGGACAGGGGGGTCAGCCCCAGCATTTT. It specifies CASKGQGGQPQHF.

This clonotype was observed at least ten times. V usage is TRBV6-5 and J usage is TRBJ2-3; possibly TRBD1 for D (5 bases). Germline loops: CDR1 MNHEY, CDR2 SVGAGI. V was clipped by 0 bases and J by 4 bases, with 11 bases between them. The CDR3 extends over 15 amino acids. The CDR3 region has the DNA TGTGCCAGCAGTTACTCGTTCCAGGGCCCAGATACGCAGTATTTT. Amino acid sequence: CASSYSFQGPDTQYF.

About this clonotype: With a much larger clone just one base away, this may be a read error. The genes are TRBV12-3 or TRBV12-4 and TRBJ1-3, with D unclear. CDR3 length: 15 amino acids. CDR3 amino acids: CASSSGPTSGNAIYF. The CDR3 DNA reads TGTGCCAGCAGTTCAGGTCCAACCTCTGGAAACGCCATATATTTT.

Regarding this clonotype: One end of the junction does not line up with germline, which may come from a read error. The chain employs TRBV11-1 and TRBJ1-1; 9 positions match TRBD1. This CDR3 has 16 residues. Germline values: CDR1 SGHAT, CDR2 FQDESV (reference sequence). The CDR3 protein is CACSLSSDRGGTEAFF. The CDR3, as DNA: TGTGCCTGCAGCCTTAGCTCGGACAGGGGAGGCACTGAAGCTTTCTTT.

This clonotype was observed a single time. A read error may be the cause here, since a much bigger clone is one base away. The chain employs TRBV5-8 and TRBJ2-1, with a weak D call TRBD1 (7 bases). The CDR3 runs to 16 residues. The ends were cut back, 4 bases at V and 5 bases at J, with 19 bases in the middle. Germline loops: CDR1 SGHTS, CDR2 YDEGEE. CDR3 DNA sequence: TGTGCCAGCAGCGGCGGGACAGTGGGCACAAACAATGAGCAGTTCTTC. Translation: CASSGGTVGTNNEQFF. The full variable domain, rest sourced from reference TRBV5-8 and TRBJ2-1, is EAGVTQSPTHLIKTRGQQATLRCSPISGHTSVYWYQQALGLGLQFLLWYDEGEERNRGNFPPRFSGRQFPNYSSELNVNALELEDSALYLCASSGGTVGTNNEQFFGPGTRLTVL.

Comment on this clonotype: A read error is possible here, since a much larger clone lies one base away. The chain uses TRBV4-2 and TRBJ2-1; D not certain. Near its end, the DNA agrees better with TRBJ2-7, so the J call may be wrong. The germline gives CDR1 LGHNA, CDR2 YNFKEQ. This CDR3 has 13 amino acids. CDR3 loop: CATAQDLLYEQYF. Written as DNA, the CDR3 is TGCGCCACCGCCCAGGACCTACTTTACGAGCAGTACTTC.

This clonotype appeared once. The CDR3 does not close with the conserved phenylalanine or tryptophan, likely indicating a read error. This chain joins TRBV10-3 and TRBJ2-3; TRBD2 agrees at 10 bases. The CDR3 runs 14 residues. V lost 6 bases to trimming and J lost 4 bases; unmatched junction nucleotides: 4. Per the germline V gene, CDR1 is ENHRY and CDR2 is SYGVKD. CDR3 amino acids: CAISPGTSADTQYL. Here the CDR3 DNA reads TGTGCCATCAGCCCCGGGACTAGCGCAGATACGCAGTATTTA.

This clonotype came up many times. The CDR3 reads CASSLTVNANTGELFF. In DNA form, the CDR3 reads TGCGCCAGCAGCCTTACAGTGAACGCGAACACCGGGGAGCTGTTTTTT. This chain uses TRBV4-1 with TRBJ2-2; D remains ambiguous. The CDR3 covers 16 residues. The germline V gene has CDR1 MGHRA and CDR2 YSYEKL. Trimming removed 4 bases at V and 0 bases at J, with 12 bases between.

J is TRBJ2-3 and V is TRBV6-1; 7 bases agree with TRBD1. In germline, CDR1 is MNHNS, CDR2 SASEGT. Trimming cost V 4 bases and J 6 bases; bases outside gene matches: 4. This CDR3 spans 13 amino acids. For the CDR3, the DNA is TGTGCCAGCAGTGGGGACAGTGGGGATACGCAGTATTTT. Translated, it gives CASSGDSGDTQYF.

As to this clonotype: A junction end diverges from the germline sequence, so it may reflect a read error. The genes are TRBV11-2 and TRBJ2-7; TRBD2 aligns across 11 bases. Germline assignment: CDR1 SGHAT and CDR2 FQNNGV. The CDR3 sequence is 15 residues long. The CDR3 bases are TGTGCCAGCAGTTTTGCCGGGACTAGCGGCTACGGGCAGTACTTC. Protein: CASSFAGTSGYGQYF.

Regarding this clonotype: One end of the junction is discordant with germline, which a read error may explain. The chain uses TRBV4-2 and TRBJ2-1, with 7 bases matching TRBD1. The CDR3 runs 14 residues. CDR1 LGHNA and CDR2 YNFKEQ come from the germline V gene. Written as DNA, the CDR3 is TGTGCCAGCTGCCAGTCCGGGACAGATAATGAGCAGTCCTTC. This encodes CASCQSGTDNEQSF.

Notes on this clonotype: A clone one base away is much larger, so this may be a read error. The CDR3: CASSEGKGEKLFF. For the CDR3, the DNA is TGTGCCAGCAGTGAGGGGAAAGGAGAAAAACTGTTTTTT. The rearrangement joins TRBV6-2 or TRBV6-3 to TRBJ1-4; D is perhaps TRBD1 (5 bases). CDR3 size: 13 residues. Germline V gives CDR1 MNHEY, CDR2 SVGEGT. V was shortened by 5 bases and J by 8 bases, with 12 bases between the two germline ends.

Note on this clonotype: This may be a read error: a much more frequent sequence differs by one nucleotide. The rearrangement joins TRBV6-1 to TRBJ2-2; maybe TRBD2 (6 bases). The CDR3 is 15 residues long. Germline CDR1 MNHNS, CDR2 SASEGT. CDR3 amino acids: CASGGIGLHTGDLFF. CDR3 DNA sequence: TGTGCCAGCGGTGGGATAGGACTACACACCGGGGATCTGTTTTTT.

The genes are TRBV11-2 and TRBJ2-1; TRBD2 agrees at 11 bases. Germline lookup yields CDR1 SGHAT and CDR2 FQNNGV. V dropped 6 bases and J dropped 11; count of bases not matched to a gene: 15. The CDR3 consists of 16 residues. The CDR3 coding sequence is TGTGCCAGCAGATTCTTGACTAGCGGGACAGGCTATAAGCAGTTCTTC. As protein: CASRFLTSGTGYKQFF.

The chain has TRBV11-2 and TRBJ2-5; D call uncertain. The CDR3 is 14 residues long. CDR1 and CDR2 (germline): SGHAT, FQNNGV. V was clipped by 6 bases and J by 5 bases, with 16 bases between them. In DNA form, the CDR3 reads TGTGCCAGCAGTTCCCTACGGGTAGGGGAGACCCAGTACTTC. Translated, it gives CASSSLRVGETQYF.

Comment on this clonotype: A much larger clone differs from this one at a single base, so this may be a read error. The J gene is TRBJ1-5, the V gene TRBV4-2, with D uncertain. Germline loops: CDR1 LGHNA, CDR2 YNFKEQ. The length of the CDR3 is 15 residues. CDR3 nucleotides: TGCGCCAGCAACCAAGAAGCACAGCCCAATGGGCCCCAGCATTTT. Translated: CASNQEAQPNGPQHF.

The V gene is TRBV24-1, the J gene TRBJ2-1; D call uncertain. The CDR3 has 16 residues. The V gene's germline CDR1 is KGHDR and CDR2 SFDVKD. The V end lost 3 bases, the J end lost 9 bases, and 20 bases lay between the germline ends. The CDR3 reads CATSDPTLPGMVEQFF. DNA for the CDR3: TGTGCCACCAGTGATCCCACGTTGCCCGGTATGGTTGAGCAGTTCTTC.

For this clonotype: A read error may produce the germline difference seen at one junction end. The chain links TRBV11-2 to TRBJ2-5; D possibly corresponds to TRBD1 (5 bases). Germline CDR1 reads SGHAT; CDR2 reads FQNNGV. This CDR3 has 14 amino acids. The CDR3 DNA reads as TGTGCCAGCAGCTTAGATTCAGGGCAAGAGACCCAGCACTTC. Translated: CASSLDSGQETQHF.

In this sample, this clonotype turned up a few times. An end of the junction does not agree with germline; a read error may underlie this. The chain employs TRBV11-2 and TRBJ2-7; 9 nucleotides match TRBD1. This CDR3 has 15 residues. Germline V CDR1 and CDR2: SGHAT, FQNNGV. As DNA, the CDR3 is TGTGTCAGCAGTTTCGAGGACAGGGGAGGCTACGAGCAGTACTTC. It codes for CVSSFEDRGGYEQYF.

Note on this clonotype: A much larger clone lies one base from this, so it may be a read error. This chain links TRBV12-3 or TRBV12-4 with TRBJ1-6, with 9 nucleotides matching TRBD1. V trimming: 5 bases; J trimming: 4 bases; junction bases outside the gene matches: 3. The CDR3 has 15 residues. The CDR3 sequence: CASSKGTGYNSPLHF. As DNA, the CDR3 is TGTGCCAGCAGTAAAGGGACAGGGTATAATTCACCCCTCCACTTT.

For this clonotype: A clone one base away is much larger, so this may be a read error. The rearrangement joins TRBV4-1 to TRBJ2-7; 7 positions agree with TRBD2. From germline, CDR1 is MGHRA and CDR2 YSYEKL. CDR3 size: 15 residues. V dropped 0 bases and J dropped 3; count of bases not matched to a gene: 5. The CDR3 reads CASSQEGRECYEQYF. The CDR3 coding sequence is TGCGCCAGCAGCCAAGAAGGGCGGGAGTGCTACGAGCAGTACTTC.

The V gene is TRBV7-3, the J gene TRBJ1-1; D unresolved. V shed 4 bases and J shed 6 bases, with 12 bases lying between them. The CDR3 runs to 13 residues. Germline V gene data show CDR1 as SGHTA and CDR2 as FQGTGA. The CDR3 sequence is CASSSQLDSEAFF. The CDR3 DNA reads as TGTGCCAGCAGCTCTCAACTGGATTCTGAAGCTTTCTTT.

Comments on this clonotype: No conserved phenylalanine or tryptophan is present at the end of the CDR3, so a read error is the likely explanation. CDR3 amino acids: CASSLSGSSNTEAFL. The CDR3 region has the DNA TGTGCGAGCAGCTTATCGGGCAGTTCGAACACTGAAGCTTTCCTT. The chain uses TRBV11-2 and TRBJ1-1; D unclear. This CDR3 is 15 amino acids long. Germline loops: CDR1 SGHAT, CDR2 FQNNGV.

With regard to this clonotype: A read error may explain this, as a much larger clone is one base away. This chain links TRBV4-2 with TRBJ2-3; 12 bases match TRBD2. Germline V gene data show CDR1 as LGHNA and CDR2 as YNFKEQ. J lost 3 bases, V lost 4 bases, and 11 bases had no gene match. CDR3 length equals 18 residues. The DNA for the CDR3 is TGTGCCAGCAGCCGACTCGGACTAGCGGGACCCCTTACAGATACGCAGTATTTT. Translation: CASSRLGLAGPLTDTQYF.

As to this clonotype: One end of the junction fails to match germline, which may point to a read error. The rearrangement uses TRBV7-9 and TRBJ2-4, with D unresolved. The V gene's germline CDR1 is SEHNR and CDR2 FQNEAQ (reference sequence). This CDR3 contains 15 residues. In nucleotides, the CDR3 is TGTGCCTGCAGCCCATACGGCCTAGTAGGCGACATTCAGTACTTC. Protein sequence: CACSPYGLVGDIQYF. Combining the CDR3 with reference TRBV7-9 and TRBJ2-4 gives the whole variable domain DTGVSQNPRHKITKRGQNVTFRCDPISEHNRLYWYRQTLGQGPEFLTYFQNEAQLEKSRLLSDRFSAERPKGSFSTLEIQRTEQGDSAMYLCACSPYGLVGDIQYFGAGTRLSVL.